Only one count was recorded for the clone carrying this T cell receptor (beta chain). Antigen unknown. The sample comes from a study of cytomegalovirus exposure and HLA in healthy donors. Study summary: Early on, a data release was issued that held roughly 84 million unique TCRs from HLA-typed donors.

The PCR employed 60 Vbeta primers together with 13 Jbeta primers. Libraries were prepared by immunoSEQ multiplex PCR; TCRdb keeps only in-frame clonotypes and omits some of them. The table lists some 85,000 clones, less than 80% of them singletons, with 1.4% in the top ten. V was cut by 6 bases and J by 3 bases, with 7 bases left in between. CDR1 is SGHRS, CDR2 YFSETQ, per germline. The CDR3 sequence is 11 residues long. Nominal health characterized the donors when sampled, though unrecorded immune exposures were likely. General study results and limits: Earlier results showed most TCR beta V segments being productive about 87% or about 30% of the time.

The J gene is TRBJ2-7, the V gene TRBV5-1; weak D call: TRBD2 (5 bases). The specimen sequenced was PBMCs. The receptor comes from a male donor in good health and CMV-seronegative. The CDR3 reads CASKEDYEQYF. The CDR3 DNA follows: TGCGCCAGCAAGGAGGACTACGAGCAGTACTTC.